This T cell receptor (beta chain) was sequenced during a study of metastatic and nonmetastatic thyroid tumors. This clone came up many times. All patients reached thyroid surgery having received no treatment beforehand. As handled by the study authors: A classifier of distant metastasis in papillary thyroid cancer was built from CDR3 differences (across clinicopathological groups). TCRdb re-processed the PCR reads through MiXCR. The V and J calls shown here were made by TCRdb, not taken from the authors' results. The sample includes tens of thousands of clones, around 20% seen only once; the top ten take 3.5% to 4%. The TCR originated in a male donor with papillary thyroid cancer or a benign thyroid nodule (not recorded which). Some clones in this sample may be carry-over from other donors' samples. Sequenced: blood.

DNA of the CDR3: TGTGCCAGCATGTTGGGGACAGTGATCGGAAACACCATATATTTT. Translated: CASMLGTVIGNTIYF. This chain uses TRBV11-2 with TRBJ1-3, with 7 positions matching TRBD1. Germline V gene sequence: CDR1 SGHAT, CDR2 FQNNGV. This CDR3 region has 15 residues. J was trimmed by 4 bases and V by 7 bases; bases with no gene match: 10. The variable domain in full, completed from reference TRBV11-2 and TRBJ1-3, reads EAGVAQSPRYKIIEKRQSVAFWCNPISGHATLYWYQQILGQGPKLLIQFQNNGVVDDSQLPKDRFSAERLKGVDSTLKIQPAKLEDSAVYLCASMLGTVIGNTIYFGEGSWLTVV.